This is a list of T cell receptor beta chains from one sample in a study of blood T cells in healthy people across ages. In TCRdb, the 5' RACE reads were re-called with MiXCR into one record per CDR3 protein. The data contain about 780,000 distinct CDR3 sequences, 35% to 60% of them singletons. The source material was blood. The receptors here all came from an elderly man in good health. CDR3s include the opening cysteine and the closing phenylalanine or tryptophan. A D gene is named only where the DNA matches it firmly. Clone size is stated in some rows and not others, as once, few, many or a class when expanded.

abundance: .
v_gene: TRBV6-2/TRBV6-3
j_gene: TRBJ2-5
d_gene: TRBD2
CDR3aa: CASRLAGAQETQYF
CDR3nt: TGTGCCAGCAGACTAGCGGGAGCCCAAGAGACCCAGTACTTC

abundance: .
v_gene: TRBV2
j_gene: TRBJ2-5
d_gene: TRBD2
CDR3aa: CASRSSGRQWSEQYF
CDR3nt: TGTGCCAGCAGATCTAGCGGGAGGCAGTGGAGTGAGCAGTACTTC

abundance: .
v_gene: TRBV9
j_gene: TRBJ2-7
d_gene: TRBD1
CDR3aa: CASSRGQLQDEQYF
CDR3nt: TGTGCCAGCAGCCGGGGACAGTTACAAGACGAGCAGTACTTC

abundance: .
v_gene: TRBV11-2
j_gene: TRBJ2-1
d_gene: .
CDR3aa: CASSGTVGRNEQFF
CDR3nt: TGTGCCAGCAGCGGGACAGTAGGGAGGAATGAGCAGTTCTTC

abundance: .
v_gene: TRBV5-1
j_gene: TRBJ2-1
d_gene: .
CDR3aa: CASSLAGRGGEQFF
CDR3nt: TGCGCCAGCAGCTTGGCCGGGCGGGGAGGAGAGCAGTTCTTC

abundance: .
v_gene: TRBV6-2/TRBV6-3
j_gene: TRBJ2-1
d_gene: TRBD2
CDR3aa: CASSLSGLAGGDEQFF
CDR3nt: TGTGCCAGCAGTTTGTCGGGACTAGCGGGAGGAGATGAGCAGTTCTTC

abundance: .
v_gene: TRBV6-2/TRBV6-3
j_gene: TRBJ2-7
d_gene: TRBD2
CDR3aa: CASSYFAGGGNEQYF
CDR3nt: TGTGCCAGCAGTTACTTCGCGGGAGGGGGGAACGAGCAGTACTTC

abundance: .
v_gene: TRBV10-3
j_gene: TRBJ2-7
d_gene: .
CDR3aa: CAITSESYEQYF
CDR3nt: TGTGCCATCACGTCCGAGTCCTACGAGCAGTACTTC

abundance: .
v_gene: TRBV5-5
j_gene: TRBJ1-2
d_gene: .
CDR3aa: CASSFALANYGYTF
CDR3nt: TGTGCCAGCAGCTTCGCCCTAGCTAACTATGGCTACACCTTC

abundance: .
v_gene: TRBV20-1
j_gene: TRBJ2-7
d_gene: .
CDR3aa: CSAPDRRRSSYEQYF
CDR3nt: TGCAGTGCACCAGACCGGCGGAGAAGCTCCTACGAGCAGTACTTC

abundance: .
v_gene: TRBV6-5
j_gene: TRBJ1-2
d_gene: TRBD1
CDR3aa: CASSYGSTGTGYTF
CDR3nt: TGTGCCAGCAGTTACGGATCGACAGGGACTGGCTACACCTTC

abundance: .
v_gene: TRBV5-5
j_gene: TRBJ2-5
d_gene: .
CDR3aa: CASSLDVIGQYF
CDR3nt: TGTGCCAGCAGCTTGGATGTTATAGGGCAGTACTTC

abundance: .
v_gene: TRBV4-1
j_gene: TRBJ2-1
d_gene: TRBD2
CDR3aa: CASSQDHVAGVDNEQFF
CDR3nt: TGCGCCAGCAGCCAAGACCATGTGGCGGGAGTGGACAATGAGCAGTTCTTC

abundance: .
v_gene: TRBV18
j_gene: TRBJ2-1
d_gene: .
CDR3aa: CASSPSLSSYNEQFF
CDR3nt: TGTGCCAGCTCACCTTCCCTGAGCTCCTACAATGAGCAGTTCTTC

abundance: .
v_gene: TRBV27
j_gene: TRBJ2-7
d_gene: .
CDR3aa: CASSVGHRGPPWVDEQYF
CDR3nt: TGTGCCAGCAGTGTGGGACATAGGGGCCCTCCTTGGGTCGACGAGCAGTACTTC

abundance: many
v_gene: TRBV6-2/TRBV6-3
j_gene: TRBJ2-3
d_gene: .
CDR3aa: CASIDRDLSTDTQYF
CDR3nt: TGTGCCAGCATCGACCGGGACTTAAGCACAGATACGCAGTATTTT

abundance: .
v_gene: TRBV5-1
j_gene: TRBJ2-7
d_gene: .
CDR3aa: CASSFGQSSYNEQYF
CDR3nt: TGCGCCAGCAGCTTTGGCCAGAGCTCCTACAATGAGCAGTACTTC

abundance: .
v_gene: TRBV20-1
j_gene: TRBJ2-1
d_gene: .
CDR3aa: CSAGQVDWEKSYNEQFF
CDR3nt: TGCAGTGCTGGCCAGGTCGATTGGGAAAAGTCCTACAATGAGCAGTTCTTC

abundance: .
v_gene: TRBV5-1
j_gene: TRBJ1-1
d_gene: TRBD1
CDR3aa: CASNRDRNTEAFF
CDR3nt: TGCGCCAGTAACCGGGACAGGAACACTGAAGCTTTCTTT

abundance: .
v_gene: TRBV4-1
j_gene: TRBJ1-2
d_gene: .
CDR3aa: CASSQGDGSYYGYTF
CDR3nt: TGCGCCAGCAGCCAAGGAGACGGTTCTTACTATGGCTACACCTTC

abundance: .
v_gene: TRBV12-3/TRBV12-4
j_gene: TRBJ2-1
d_gene: .
CDR3aa: CASSLRSGAEADEQFF
CDR3nt: TGTGCCAGCAGTTTAAGGTCGGGGGCCGAGGCGGATGAGCAGTTCTTC

abundance: .
v_gene: TRBV4-3
j_gene: TRBJ2-1
d_gene: TRBD1
CDR3aa: CASSQDKGTGYYNEQFF
CDR3nt: TGCGCCAGCAGCCAAGATAAAGGGACAGGGTACTACAATGAGCAGTTCTTC

abundance: .
v_gene: TRBV2
j_gene: TRBJ2-7
d_gene: .
CDR3aa: CASSEGGRVRGDEQYF
CDR3nt: TGTGCCAGCAGTGAAGGAGGACGGGTCCGGGGCGACGAGCAGTACTTC

abundance: .
v_gene: TRBV29-1
j_gene: TRBJ2-5
d_gene: TRBD1
CDR3aa: CSVGGQGTGEQYF
CDR3nt: TGCAGCGTTGGGGGACAGGGAACCGGGGAGCAGTACTTC

abundance: .
v_gene: TRBV20-1
j_gene: TRBJ2-5
d_gene: TRBD2
CDR3aa: CSAKKAGGQETQYF
CDR3nt: TGCAGTGCCAAGAAAGCGGGAGGGCAAGAGACCCAGTACTTC

abundance: .
v_gene: TRBV29-1
j_gene: TRBJ2-1
d_gene: .
CDR3aa: CSVEDSGETQFF
CDR3nt: TGCAGCGTTGAGGACAGTGGGGAGACCCAGTTCTTC

abundance: .
v_gene: TRBV5-1
j_gene: TRBJ2-1
d_gene: TRBD2
CDR3aa: CASSFVAGGGDEQFF
CDR3nt: TGCGCCAGCAGCTTCGTAGCGGGAGGGGGGGATGAGCAGTTCTTC

abundance: .
v_gene: TRBV27
j_gene: TRBJ2-1
d_gene: .
CDR3aa: CASSLGRFSSYNEQFF
CDR3nt: TGTGCCAGCAGTTTAGGGCGGTTTAGCTCCTACAATGAGCAGTTCTTC

abundance: .
v_gene: TRBV20-1
j_gene: TRBJ1-1
d_gene: TRBD1
CDR3aa: CSAPRTGRAFF
CDR3nt: TGCAGTGCTCCCCGGACAGGGCGGGCTTTCTTT

abundance: few
v_gene: TRBV7-2
j_gene: TRBJ2-5
d_gene: .
CDR3aa: CASSLFPDRYQETQYF
CDR3nt: TGTGCCAGCAGCTTATTTCCAGACAGGTACCAAGAGACCCAGTACTTC

abundance: once
v_gene: TRBV2
j_gene: TRBJ1-1
d_gene: TRBD1
CDR3aa: CASSEISLRGHTGEAFF
CDR3nt: TGTGCCAGCAGTGAAATAAGCCTCAGGGGGCATACTGGTGAAGCTTTCTTT

abundance: .
v_gene: TRBV28
j_gene: TRBJ2-5
d_gene: TRBD1
CDR3aa: CASSLTGEVRETQYF
CDR3nt: TGTGCCAGCAGTTTGACAGGGGAGGTGCGGGAGACCCAGTACTTC

abundance: .
v_gene: TRBV4-2
j_gene: TRBJ2-1
d_gene: TRBD2
CDR3aa: CASSQDSGYGEQFF
CDR3nt: TGTGCCAGCAGCCAAGATAGCGGGTACGGGGAGCAGTTCTTC

abundance: .
v_gene: TRBV14
j_gene: TRBJ1-4
d_gene: .
CDR3aa: CASGQDVEEKLFF
CDR3nt: TGTGCCAGCGGCCAAGATGTCGAAGAAAAACTGTTTTTT

abundance: .
v_gene: TRBV29-1
j_gene: TRBJ2-1
d_gene: TRBD2
CDR3aa: CSAKASGRVDEQFF
CDR3nt: TGCAGCGCAAAGGCTAGCGGGAGGGTGGATGAGCAGTTCTTC

abundance: .
v_gene: TRBV12-3/TRBV12-4
j_gene: TRBJ1-5
d_gene: TRBD1
CDR3aa: CASSPGQIRSNQPQHF
CDR3nt: TGTGCCAGCAGTCCGGGACAGATCCGTAGCAATCAGCCCCAGCATTTT

abundance: .
v_gene: TRBV29-1
j_gene: TRBJ2-1
d_gene: TRBD2
CDR3aa: CSGGLAGDGEQFF
CDR3nt: TGCAGCGGGGGACTAGCGGGAGACGGAGAGCAGTTCTTC

abundance: .
v_gene: TRBV6-2/TRBV6-3
j_gene: TRBJ2-7
d_gene: TRBD2
CDR3aa: CASTQAGTSGTHKQYF
CDR3nt: TGTGCCAGCACCCAGGCCGGGACTAGCGGGACCCACAAGCAGTACTTC

abundance: .
v_gene: TRBV5-4
j_gene: TRBJ1-4
d_gene: .
CDR3aa: CASSFSRRGEKLFF
CDR3nt: TGTGCCAGCAGCTTTAGTCGAAGGGGTGAAAAACTGTTTTTT

abundance: .
v_gene: TRBV12-3/TRBV12-4
j_gene: TRBJ2-5
d_gene: .
CDR3aa: CASARDTNTETQYF
CDR3nt: TGTGCCAGTGCCCGGGACACTAATACAGAGACCCAGTACTTC